The subject of this entry is one T cell receptor (beta chain). With random hexamers, reverse transcription was performed on about 0.5 to 1 ug of RNA. In TCRdb, the immunoSEQ multiplex PCR reads were re-called with MiXCR into one record per CDR3 protein. Of about 190,000 distinct CDR3 sequences listed, approximately 93% are singletons. These data originate in a study of CD8 T cells in Susac syndrome. With 4 bases removed from V and 5 bases from J, the gap between germline ends came to 12 bases. CDR3 length equals 14 residues. Germline-derived CDR1 and CDR2 are MNHEY and SVGAGI. The clonotype was recovered from a human donor in good health. The V call is TRBV6-5, the J call TRBJ2-1; maybe TRBD1 (5 bases). The sample was CD4+ T cells from PBMCs. The CDR3 is CASSSEWGNNEQFF. CDR3 DNA: TGTGCCAGCAGTTCCGAATGGGGCAACAATGAGCAGTTCTTC.